Below, one T cell receptor (beta chain) is given with its context. Repertoires were generated with immunoSEQ multiplex PCR, while TCRdb's copy carries only in-frame clones and drops some. The sample carries about 57,000 clones, 75% to 95% recorded once. The CDR3 has 15 residues. Trimming removed 6 bases from V and 0 bases from J, with 14 bases in between. Germline CDR1 and CDR2: SGHTA and FQGTGA. The data stem from a study of T cell changes during pregnancy in multiple sclerosis. This sequence was found in a female donor in good health, enrolled as a control in a pregnancy study. The sample in question was peripheral blood, obtained in the first trimester of pregnancy. This sequence joins TRBV7-3 and TRBJ1-2, with D possibly being TRBD1 (5 bases). CDR3 sequence reads: CASRLDGGTNYGYTF. The CDR3 coding sequence is TGTGCCAGCAGACTCGACGGGGGGACTAACTATGGCTACACCTTC.